This TCR beta chain was found in a study of shared clonotypes between healthy human individuals (dated by TCRdb to 2019 to 2021). With respect to the entire study: A couple of women and a few men aged 18 to 49 years were included in the cohort. For each donor, CD4 naive and CD4 memory were each given three plates, CD8 naive was given two plates, and CD8 memory was given one plate. To estimate repertoire size and how much clonotypes are shared between individuals, the study performed deep sequencing of blood TCR repertoires from a few healthy adults. Different laboratories and diverse techniques were used to prepare libraries and sequence TCR repertoires, to increase sequencing depth and limit assay-specific biases. Between about 0.9 and 9 billion PBMCs per donor were obtained by leukapheresis. Broader findings and caveats from the paper: Even with the large sequencing depth, rarefaction of the sorted-subset datasets indicated that sequencing was incomplete. Sampling was limited to blood, and TCR repertoires in tissue likely differ from TCR repertoires in blood. Across a few donors, approximately 5% of naive CD4, more than 3% of naive CD8, approximately 2.5% of memory CD4, and about 0.4% of memory CD8 clonotypes were shared. Clonotypes shared by all four sorted-subset donors showed higher generation probabilities than non-shared clonotypes. The genetic and exposure-history diversity represented was limited by the small number of donors. Estimated clonotype richness was generally larger for naive than for memory subsets. Based on pairwise subsampling, the degree of clonotype sharing among donors was expected to be affected by sequencing depth.

Using the deep immunoSEQ assay, multiplex PCR amplified TCR CDR3 regions from genomic DNA. For each cell subset, the extracted genomic DNA was distributed evenly across all wells of several immunoSEQ 96-well plates, and each plate served as one replicate. Each replicate PCR for sorted subsets received 200 ng genomic DNA, equal to tens of thousands of T cell genomes. Purified libraries were measured with a Qubit 3.0 fluorometer, size-checked on a Bioanalyzer 2100, and measured again with the KAPA Library Quantification kit. A separate single-read 150-cycle Illumina NextSeq 550 flow cell was used to sequence each immunoSEQ 96-well plate. In the authors' own workflow: Because the immunoSEQ output held only junctional sequences and lacked quality scores, the filtering could not match the filtering applied to full-length reads. To assign V/J genes and CDR3, sequences were annotated against IMGT germline references using PyIR, a Python wrapper for IgBLAST v1.9. Any read was removed if the V/J assignment was weak (E-value above 1e-6), the CDR3 was missing, or the read contained stop codons, out-of-frame junctions, or ambiguous translated residues. V3J clonotypes were defined by identical inferred V gene, J gene, and CDR3 amino acid sequence. Percentage overlap between repertoires was computed as shared unique clonotypes divided by the size of the smaller repertoire. RTK rarefaction, the Chao1 estimator, and Recon v2.1 estimates of unobserved clonotypes were used to assess repertoire richness. For all TCRbeta clonotypes obtained by the gDNA method from four donors, generation probabilities were computed with OLGA. TCRdb stores this immuneACCESS table with in-frame sequences only. Part of the clones is absent; in the studies checked, under half of the shortfall reflects unresolved V genes, and no reason is known for the rest. The DNA gave D and trimming, while V, J and clone size come from that table. A total of 1.4 million to 1.5 million clones appear in this sample, around 97% of them only once. The ten largest account for approximately 1.1% of the sample.

The CDR3 holds 14 amino acids from the cysteine to the phenylalanine. Kept here is only the CDR3 DNA, which spans 42 bases and is read in frame from base 1. For CDR1 and CDR2, the germline V gene (reference sequence) lists SEHNR and FQNEAQ. Trimming removed 2 bases from V and 3 bases from J, leaving 7 bases between the germline ends. As regards this clone: Its antigen remains unidentified. Base qualities are not provided; no much larger clone lies one nucleotide away.

Healthy HIV-negative adults with no recently reported acute infections or vaccinations were included as donors. Every donor was a Caucasian adult living in Nashville, Tennessee, USA. Magnetic negative selection was used to enrich CD4+ T cells, after which naive cells were positively selected on CD45RA and the negative fraction became the memory subset. Blood was obtained by leukapheresis, after which PBMCs were separated by Ficoll-Histopaque density gradient centrifugation and cryopreserved in liquid nitrogen vapor phase. Analytical flow cytometry was used to check the purity and quantity of every magnetically sorted T cell population. Each sorted fraction had its genomic DNA isolated and then quantified by UV absorbance on a Nanodrop 2000c.

The TCR originated in a man aged 25 to 45 in good health. The V and J genes are TRBV7-9 and TRBJ2-2; the D region possibly corresponds to TRBD2 (6 bases align). The sequencing input was naive CD4+ T cells sorted from blood. The cell subset or site label, as the study defines it: CD45RA+ positively selected. The nucleotides read TGTGCCAGCAGCTTACGGGGGTACACCGGGGAGCTGTTTTTT. It translates to CASSLRGYTGELFF.